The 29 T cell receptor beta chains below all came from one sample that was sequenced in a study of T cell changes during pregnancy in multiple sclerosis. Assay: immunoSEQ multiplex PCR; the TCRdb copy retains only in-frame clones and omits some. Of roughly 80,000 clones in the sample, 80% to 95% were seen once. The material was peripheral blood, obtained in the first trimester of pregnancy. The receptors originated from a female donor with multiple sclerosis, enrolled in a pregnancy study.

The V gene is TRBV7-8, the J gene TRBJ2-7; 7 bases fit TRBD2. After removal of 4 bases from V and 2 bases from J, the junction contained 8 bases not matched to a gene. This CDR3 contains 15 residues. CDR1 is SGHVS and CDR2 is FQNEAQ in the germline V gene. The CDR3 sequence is CASSSLAGLPYEQYF. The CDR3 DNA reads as TGTGCCAGCAGCTCCTTAGCGGGCCTCCCCTACGAGCAGTACTTC.

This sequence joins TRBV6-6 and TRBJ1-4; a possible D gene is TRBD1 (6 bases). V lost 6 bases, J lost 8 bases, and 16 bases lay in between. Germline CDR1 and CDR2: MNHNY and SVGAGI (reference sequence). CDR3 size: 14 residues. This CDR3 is CASRSRDKGEKLFF. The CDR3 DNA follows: TGTGCCAGCAGGTCCCGGGACAAGGGCGAAAAACTGTTTTTT.

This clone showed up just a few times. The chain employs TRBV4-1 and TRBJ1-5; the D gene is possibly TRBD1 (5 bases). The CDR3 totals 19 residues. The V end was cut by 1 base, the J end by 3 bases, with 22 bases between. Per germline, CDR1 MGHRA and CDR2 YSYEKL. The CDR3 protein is CASSQGRILAGKDNQPQHF. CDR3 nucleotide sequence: TGCGCCAGCAGCCAAGGAAGGATTCTGGCAGGGAAGGACAATCAGCCCCAGCATTTT.

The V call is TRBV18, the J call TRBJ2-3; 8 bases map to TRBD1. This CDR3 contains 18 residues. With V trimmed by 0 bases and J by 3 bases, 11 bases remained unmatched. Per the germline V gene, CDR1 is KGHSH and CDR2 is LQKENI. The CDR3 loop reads CASSPPIIQGARTDTQYF. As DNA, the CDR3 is TGTGCCAGCTCACCACCGATAATTCAGGGGGCGCGGACAGATACGCAGTATTTT.

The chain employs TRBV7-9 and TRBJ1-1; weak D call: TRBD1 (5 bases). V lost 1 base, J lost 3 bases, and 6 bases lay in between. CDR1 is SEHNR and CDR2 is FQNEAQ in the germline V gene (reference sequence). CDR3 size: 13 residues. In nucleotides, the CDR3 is TGTGCCAGCAGCTTAGTAGGGGACACTGAAGCTTTCTTT. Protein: CASSLVGDTEAFF.

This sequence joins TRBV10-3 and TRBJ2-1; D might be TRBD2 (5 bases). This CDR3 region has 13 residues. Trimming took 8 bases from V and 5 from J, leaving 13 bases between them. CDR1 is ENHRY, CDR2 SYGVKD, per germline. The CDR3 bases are TGTGCCATCGCGGCCGGGCGGGACAATGAGCAGTTCTTC. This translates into CAIAAGRDNEQFF.

This CDR3 reads CASSQFDHGGTGELFF. CDR3 coding DNA: TGTGCCAGCAGCCAATTTGATCACGGAGGCACCGGGGAGCTGTTTTTT. V gene TRBV4-2 combines with J gene TRBJ2-2; possible D gene TRBD2, 5 bases. CDR1 and CDR2 (germline): LGHNA, YNFKEQ. Trimming cost V 2 bases and J 4 bases, with 14 bases left between them. The CDR3 is 16 amino acids.

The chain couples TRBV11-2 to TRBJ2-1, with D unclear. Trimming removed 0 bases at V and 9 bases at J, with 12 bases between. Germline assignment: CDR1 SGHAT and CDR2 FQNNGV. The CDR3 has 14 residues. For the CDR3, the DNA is TGTGCCAGCAGCTTAGACCGCCAGCCAGGTGAGCAGTTCTTC. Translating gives CASSLDRQPGEQFF. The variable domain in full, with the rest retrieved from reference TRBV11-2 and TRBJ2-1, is EAGVAQSPRYKIIEKRQSVAFWCNPISGHATLYWYQQILGQGPKLLIQFQNNGVVDDSQLPKDRFSAERLKGVDSTLKIQPAKLEDSAVYLCASSLDRQPGEQFFGPGTRLTVL.

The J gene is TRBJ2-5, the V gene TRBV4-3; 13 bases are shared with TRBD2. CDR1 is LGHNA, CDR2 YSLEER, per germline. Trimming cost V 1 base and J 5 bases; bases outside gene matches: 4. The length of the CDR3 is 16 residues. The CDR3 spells CASSQALAGGPETQYF. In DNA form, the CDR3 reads TGCGCCAGCAGCCAAGCACTAGCGGGGGGGCCGGAGACCCAGTACTTC.

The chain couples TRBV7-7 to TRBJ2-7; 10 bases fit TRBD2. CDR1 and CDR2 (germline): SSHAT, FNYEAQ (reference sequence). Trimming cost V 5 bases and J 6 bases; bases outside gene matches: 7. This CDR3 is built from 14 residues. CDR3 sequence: CASSASGRASEQYF. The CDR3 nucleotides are TGTGCCAGCAGCGCGAGCGGGAGGGCCTCCGAGCAGTACTTC.

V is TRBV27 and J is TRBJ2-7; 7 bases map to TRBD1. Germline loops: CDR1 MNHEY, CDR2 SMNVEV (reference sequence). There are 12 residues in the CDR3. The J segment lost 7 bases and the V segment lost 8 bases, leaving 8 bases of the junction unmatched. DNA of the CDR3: TGTGCCAGCTTGAGGGGGCCGGGAGAGCAGTACTTC. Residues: CASLRGPGEQYF.

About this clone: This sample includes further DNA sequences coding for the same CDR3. The DNA for the CDR3 is TGTGCCTCTCGAGGGGGTTCCTACAATGAGCAGTTCTTC. It yields the protein CASRGGSYNEQFF. The chain employs TRBV5-4 and TRBJ2-1, with D possibly TRBD1 on 6 matching bases. From germline, CDR1 is SGHNT and CDR2 YYREEE (reference sequence). V dropped 10 bases and J dropped 1 base, with 12 bases sitting between them. This CDR3 contains 13 residues.

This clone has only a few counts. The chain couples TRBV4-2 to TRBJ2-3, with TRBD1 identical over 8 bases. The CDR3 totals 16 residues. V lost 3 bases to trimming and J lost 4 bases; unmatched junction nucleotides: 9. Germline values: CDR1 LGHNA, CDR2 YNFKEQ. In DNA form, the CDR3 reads TGTGCCAGCAGCCAGGGGCCGGGACAGGCGGCAGATACGCAGTATTTT. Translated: CASSQGPGQAADTQYF.

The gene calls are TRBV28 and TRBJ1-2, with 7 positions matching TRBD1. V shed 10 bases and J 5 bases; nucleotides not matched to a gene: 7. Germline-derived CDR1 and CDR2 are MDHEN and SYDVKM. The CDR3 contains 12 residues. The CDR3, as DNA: TGTGCCATCCGGGGACAGCGTTATGGCTACACCTTC. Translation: CAIRGQRYGYTF.

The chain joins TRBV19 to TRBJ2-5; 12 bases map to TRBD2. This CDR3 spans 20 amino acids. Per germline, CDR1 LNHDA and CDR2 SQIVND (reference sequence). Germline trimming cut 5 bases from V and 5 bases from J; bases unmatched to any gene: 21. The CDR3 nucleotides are TGTGCCAGTAGTTTCAGCCCGGGGGCTAGCGGGGGGGGAAAGCGGGAGACCCAGTACTTC. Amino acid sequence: CASSFSPGASGGGKRETQYF.

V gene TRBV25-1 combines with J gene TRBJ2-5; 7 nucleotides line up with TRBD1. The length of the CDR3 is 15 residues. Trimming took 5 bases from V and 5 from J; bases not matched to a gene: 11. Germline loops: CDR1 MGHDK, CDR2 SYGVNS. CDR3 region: CASSPRTGVRETQYF. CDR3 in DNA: TGTGCCAGCAGTCCCCGGACAGGAGTGAGGGAGACCCAGTACTTC.

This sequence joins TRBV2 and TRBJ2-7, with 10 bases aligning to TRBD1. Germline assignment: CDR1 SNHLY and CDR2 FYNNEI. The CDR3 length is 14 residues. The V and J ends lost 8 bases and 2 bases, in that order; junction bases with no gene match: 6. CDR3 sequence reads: CASGGTGATYEQYF. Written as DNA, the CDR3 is TGTGCCAGCGGGGGGACAGGGGCGACCTACGAGCAGTACTTC.

The CDR3 here is CASSVDQVPRSYNEQFF. The CDR3 DNA reads as TGTGCCAGCAGCGTAGATCAGGTTCCACGCTCCTACAATGAGCAGTTCTTC. This chain uses TRBV9 with TRBJ2-1; D is unresolved. Looked up from germline, CDR1 is SGDLS and CDR2 is YYNGEE. The length of the CDR3 is 17 residues. Trimming took 0 bases from V and 0 from J, leaving 13 bases between them.

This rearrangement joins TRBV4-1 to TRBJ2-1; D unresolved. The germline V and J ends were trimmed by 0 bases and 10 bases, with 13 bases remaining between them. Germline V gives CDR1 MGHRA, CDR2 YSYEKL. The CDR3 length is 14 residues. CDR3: CASSQEEQAPEQFF. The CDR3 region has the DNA TGCGCCAGCAGCCAAGAAGAGCAGGCTCCCGAGCAGTTCTTC.

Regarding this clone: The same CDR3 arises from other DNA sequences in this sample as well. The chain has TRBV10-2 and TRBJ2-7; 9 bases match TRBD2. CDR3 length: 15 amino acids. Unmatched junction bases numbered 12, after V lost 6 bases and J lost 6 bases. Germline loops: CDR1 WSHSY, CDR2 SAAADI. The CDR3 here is CASSWVGSGSPEQYF. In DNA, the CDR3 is TGCGCCAGCAGCTGGGTAGGTAGCGGGAGCCCCGAGCAGTACTTC.

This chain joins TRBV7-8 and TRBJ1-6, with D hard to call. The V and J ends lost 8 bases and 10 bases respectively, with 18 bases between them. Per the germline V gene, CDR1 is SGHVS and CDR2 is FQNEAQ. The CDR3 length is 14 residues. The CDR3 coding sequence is TGTGCCAGCCAGGCCTCGACGAAATTCTCACCCCTCCACTTT. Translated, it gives CASQASTKFSPLHF.

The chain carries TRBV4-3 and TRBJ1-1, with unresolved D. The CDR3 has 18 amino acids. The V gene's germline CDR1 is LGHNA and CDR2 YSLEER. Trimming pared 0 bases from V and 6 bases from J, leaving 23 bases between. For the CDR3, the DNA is TGCGCCAGCAGCCAAGATGCCGGGAGAGGATTTGGATACGCTGAAGCTTTCTTT. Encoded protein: CASSQDAGRGFGYAEAFF.

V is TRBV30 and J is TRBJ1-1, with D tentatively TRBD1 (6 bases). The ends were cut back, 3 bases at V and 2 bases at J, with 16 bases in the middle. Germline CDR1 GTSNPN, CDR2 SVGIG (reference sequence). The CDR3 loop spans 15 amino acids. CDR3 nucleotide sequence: TGTGCCTGGAGCCATAAGGGGGGGGCCAACACTGAAGCTTTCTTT. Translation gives CAWSHKGGANTEAFF. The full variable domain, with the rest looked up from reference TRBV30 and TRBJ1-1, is SQTIHQWPATLVQPVGSPLSLECTVEGTSNPNLYWYRQAAGRGLQLLFYSVGIGQISSEVPQNLSASRPQDRQFILSSKKLLLSDSGFYLCAWSHKGGANTEAFFGQGTRLTVV.

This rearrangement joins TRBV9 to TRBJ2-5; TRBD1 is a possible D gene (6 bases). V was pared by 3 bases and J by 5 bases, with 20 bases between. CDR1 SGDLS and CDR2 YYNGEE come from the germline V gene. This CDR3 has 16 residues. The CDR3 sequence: CASSGDGPTRGETQYF. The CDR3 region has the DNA TGTGCCAGCAGCGGCGACGGTCCTACTAGGGGGGAGACCCAGTACTTC.

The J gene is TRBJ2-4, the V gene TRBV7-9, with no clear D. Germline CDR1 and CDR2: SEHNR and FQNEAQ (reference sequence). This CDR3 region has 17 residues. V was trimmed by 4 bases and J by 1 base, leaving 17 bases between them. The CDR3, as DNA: TGTGCCAGCAGCTCAATCGACCTTGTCGGGGCCAAAAACATTCAGTACTTC. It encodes CASSSIDLVGAKNIQYF.

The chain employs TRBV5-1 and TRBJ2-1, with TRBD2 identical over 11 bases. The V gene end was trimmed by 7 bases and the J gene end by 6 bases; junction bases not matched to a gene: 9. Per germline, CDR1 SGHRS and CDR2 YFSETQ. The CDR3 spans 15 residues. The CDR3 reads CASSIAGGPLNEQFF. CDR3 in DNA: TGCGCCAGCTCGATAGCGGGGGGGCCTCTCAATGAGCAGTTCTTC.

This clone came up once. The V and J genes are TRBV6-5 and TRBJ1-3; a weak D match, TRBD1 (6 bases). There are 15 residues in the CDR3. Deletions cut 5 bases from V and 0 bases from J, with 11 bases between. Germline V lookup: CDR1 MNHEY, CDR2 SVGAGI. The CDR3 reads CASSGTDSSGNTIYF. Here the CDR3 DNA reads TGTGCCAGCAGTGGGACGGACAGCTCTGGAAACACCATATATTTT.

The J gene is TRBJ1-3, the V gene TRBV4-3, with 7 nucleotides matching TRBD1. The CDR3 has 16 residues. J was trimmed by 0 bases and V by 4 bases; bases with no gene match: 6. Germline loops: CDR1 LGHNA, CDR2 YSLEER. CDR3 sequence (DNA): TGCGCCAGCAGCCGCCGACAGGGATTCTCTGGAAACACCATATATTTT. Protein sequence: CASSRRQGFSGNTIYF.

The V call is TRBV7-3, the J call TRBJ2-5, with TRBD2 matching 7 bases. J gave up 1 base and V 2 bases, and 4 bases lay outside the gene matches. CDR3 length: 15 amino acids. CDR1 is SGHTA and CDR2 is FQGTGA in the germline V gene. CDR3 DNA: TGTGCCAGCAGCTTATGGCCGGGGGGCCAAGAGACCCAGTACTTC. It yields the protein CASSLWPGGQETQYF.